The clone carrying this TCR beta chain showed up just a few times. Its antigen is not known. Unique-molecular-identifier-tagged TCR beta cDNA libraries were used. TCRdb ran MiXCR on the PCR reads and lists one entry per CDR3 protein. The data show about 540,000 distinct CDR3 sequences, around 31% seen once. The sample is drawn from a study of post-analysis software for immune sequencing data. As for the study in general: The disease courses covered relapsing-remitting, secondary progressive and progressive-relapsing multiple sclerosis.

Study-level findings and limits: The normalized Chao1 diversity of multiple sclerosis patients was significantly lower than that of controls. The study found TRBV5-6, TRBV5-1 and TRBV20-1 among five or six TRBV segments more frequent in patients than controls.

CDR3 length: 13 amino acids. The germline gives CDR1 MNHNY, CDR2 SVGAGI (reference sequence). V was shortened by 2 bases and J by 8 bases, with 12 bases between the two germline ends. The TCR originated in a girl between 2 and 17 years old with multiple sclerosis. V is TRBV6-6 and J is TRBJ1-2, with unresolved D. The sample was blood. The CDR3 region has the DNA TGTGCCAGCAGTTACCTCGACATTAACGGCTACACCTTC. It codes for CASSYLDINGYTF.